Below, 6 T cell receptor beta chains from the same sample are listed, as sequenced in a study of T-cell reconstitution after alpha-beta-depleted transplantation in children. As it was prepared, the TCRbeta library received unique molecular identifiers. TCRdb processed the PCR reads anew with MiXCR; each CDR3 protein has one entry. In the table there are about 240,000 distinct CDR3 sequences, under 30% of which are singletons. Sequencing was performed on PBMCs, taken before TCRalphabeta/CD19-depleted stem cell transplant. Source of these receptors: a girl aged 2 to 10 with Fanconi anemia, due to receive a stem cell transplant.

This clonotype has more than one count but fewer than ten. The rearrangement uses TRBV12-3 or TRBV12-4 and TRBJ1-1, with D perhaps matching TRBD1 (6 bases). V gave up 8 bases and J gave up 2 bases, with 18 bases separating them. The CDR3 extends over 15 amino acids. The CDR3 region is CASASGARPNTEAFF. For the CDR3, the DNA is TGTGCCAGCGCCTCGGGGGCGCGTCCAAACACTGAAGCTTTCTTT.

The sample holds a few counts of this clonotype. This CDR3 reads CSAGGQGDQPQHF. The DNA for the CDR3 is TGCAGCGCGGGCGGACAGGGCGATCAGCCCCAGCATTTT. This chain joins TRBV29-1 and TRBJ1-5; 8 bases map to TRBD1. Unmatched junction bases numbered 7, after V lost 7 bases and J lost 5 bases. The germline V gene encodes CDR1 SQVTM and CDR2 ANQGSEA. The CDR3 runs to 13 residues.

The chain carries TRBV7-9 and TRBJ2-7; 9 bases are a match to TRBD1. Germline-derived CDR1 and CDR2 are SEHNR and FQNEAQ (reference sequence). This CDR3 is built from 15 residues. With 10 bases clipped from V and 1 base from J, the junction kept 11 bases outside the gene matches. This CDR3 reads CATGSGTGPSYEQYF. Here the CDR3 DNA reads TGTGCCACCGGGTCCGGGACAGGGCCTTCCTACGAGCAGTACTTC.

A remark on this clonotype: Being one base from a much bigger clone, this may be a read error. The CDR3 end shows no conserved phenylalanine or tryptophan, and so a read error is likely. J is TRBJ1-2 and V is TRBV10-3; D gene ambiguous. Trimming removed 6 bases from V and 0 bases from J, with 2 bases in between. The CDR3 length is 11 residues. Germline V gene data show CDR1 as ENHRY and CDR2 as SYGVKD. CDR3 residues: CAISANYGYTC. CDR3 nucleotide sequence: TGTGCCATCAGCGCTAACTATGGCTACACCTGC.

As to this clonotype: The germline gene is not matched at one end of the junction; a read error may be the cause. This chain connects TRBV20-1 to TRBJ2-7; 7 nucleotides agree with TRBD2. The CDR3 consists of 16 residues. Per the germline V gene, CDR1 is DFQATT and CDR2 is SNEGSKA (reference sequence). CDR3 region: CCAPRLAGLWDYEQYF. CDR3 nucleotides: TGCTGTGCCCCAAGGTTAGCGGGCTTGTGGGATTACGAGCAGTACTTC.

The chain recombines TRBV3-1 with TRBJ2-3; possibly TRBD1 for D (5 bases). CDR3 length: 15 amino acids. Trimming left V 1 base short and J 0 bases short, with 8 bases between. Germline CDR1 reads LGHDT; CDR2 reads YNNKEL (reference sequence). The CDR3 reads CASSQGRVSTDTQYF. The CDR3 nucleotides read TGTGCCAGCAGCCAAGGCAGGGTCAGCACAGATACGCAGTATTTT.